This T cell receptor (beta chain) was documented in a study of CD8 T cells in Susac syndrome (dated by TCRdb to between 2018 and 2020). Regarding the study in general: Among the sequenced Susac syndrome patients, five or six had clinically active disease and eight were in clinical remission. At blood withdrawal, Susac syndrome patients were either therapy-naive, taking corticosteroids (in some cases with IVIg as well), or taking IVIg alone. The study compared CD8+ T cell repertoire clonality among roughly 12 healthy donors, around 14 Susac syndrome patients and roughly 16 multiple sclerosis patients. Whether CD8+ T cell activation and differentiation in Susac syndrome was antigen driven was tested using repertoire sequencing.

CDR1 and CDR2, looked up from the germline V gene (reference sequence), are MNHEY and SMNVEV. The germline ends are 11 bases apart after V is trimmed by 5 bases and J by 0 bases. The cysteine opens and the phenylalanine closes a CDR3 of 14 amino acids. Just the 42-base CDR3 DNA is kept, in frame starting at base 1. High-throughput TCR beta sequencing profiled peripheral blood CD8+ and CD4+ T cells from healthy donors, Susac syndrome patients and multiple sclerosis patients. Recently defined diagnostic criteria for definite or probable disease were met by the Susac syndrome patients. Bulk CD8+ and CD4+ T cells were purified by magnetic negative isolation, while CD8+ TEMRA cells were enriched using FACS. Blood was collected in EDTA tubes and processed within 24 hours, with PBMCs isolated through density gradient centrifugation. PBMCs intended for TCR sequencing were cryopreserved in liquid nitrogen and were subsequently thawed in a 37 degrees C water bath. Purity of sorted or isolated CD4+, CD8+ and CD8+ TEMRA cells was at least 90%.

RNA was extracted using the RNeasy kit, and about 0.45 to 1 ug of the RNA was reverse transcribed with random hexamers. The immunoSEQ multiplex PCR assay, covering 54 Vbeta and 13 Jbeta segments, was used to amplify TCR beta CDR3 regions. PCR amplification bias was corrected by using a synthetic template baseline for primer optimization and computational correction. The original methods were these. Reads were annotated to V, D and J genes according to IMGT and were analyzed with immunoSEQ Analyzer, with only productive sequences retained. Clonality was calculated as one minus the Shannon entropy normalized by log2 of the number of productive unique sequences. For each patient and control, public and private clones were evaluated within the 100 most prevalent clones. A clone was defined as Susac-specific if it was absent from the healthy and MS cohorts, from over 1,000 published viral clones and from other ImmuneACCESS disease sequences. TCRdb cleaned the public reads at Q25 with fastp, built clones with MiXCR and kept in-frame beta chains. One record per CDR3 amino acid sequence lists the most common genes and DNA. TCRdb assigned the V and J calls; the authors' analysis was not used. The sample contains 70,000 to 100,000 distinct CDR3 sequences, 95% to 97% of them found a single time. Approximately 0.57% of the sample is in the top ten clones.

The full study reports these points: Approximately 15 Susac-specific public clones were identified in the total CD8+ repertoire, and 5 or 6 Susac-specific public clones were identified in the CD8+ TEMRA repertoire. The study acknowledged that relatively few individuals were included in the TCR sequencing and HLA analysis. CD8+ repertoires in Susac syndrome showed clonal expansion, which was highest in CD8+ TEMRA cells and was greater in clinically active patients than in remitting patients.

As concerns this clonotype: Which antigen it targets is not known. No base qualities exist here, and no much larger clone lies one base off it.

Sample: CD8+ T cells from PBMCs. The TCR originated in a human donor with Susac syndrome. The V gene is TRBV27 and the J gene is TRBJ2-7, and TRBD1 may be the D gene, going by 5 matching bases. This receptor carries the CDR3 CASSLDSFSYEQYF. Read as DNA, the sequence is TGTGCCAGCAGTCTAGACAGCTTCTCCTACGAGCAGTACTTC.